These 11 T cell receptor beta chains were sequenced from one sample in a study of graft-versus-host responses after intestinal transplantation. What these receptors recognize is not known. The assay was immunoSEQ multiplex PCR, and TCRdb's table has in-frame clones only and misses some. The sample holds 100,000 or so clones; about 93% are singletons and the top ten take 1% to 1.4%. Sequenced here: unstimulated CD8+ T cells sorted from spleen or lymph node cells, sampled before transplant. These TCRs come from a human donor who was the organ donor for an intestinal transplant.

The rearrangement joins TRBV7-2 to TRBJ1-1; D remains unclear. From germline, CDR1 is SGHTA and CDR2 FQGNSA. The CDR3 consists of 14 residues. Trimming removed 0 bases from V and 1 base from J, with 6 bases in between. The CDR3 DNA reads TGTGCCAGCAGCTTAGCACGGGGGAACACTGAAGCTTTCTTT. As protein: CASSLARGNTEAFF.

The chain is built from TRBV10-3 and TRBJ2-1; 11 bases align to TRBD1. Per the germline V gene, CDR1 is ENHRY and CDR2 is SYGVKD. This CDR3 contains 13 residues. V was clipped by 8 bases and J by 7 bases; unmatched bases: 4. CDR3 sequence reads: CAIYGQGANEQFF. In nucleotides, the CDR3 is TGTGCCATCTACGGACAGGGGGCAAATGAGCAGTTCTTC.

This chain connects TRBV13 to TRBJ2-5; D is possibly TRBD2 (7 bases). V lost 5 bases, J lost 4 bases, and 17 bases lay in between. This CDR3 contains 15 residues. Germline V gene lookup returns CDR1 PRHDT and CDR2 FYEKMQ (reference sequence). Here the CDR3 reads CASSPLRGAAETQYF. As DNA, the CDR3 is TGTGCCAGCAGCCCCCTTCGGGGGGCGGCAGAGACCCAGTACTTC.

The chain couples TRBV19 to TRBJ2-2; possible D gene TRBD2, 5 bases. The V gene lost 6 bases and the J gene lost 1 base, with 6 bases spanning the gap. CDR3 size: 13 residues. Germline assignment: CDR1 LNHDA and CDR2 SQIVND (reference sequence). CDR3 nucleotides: TGTGCCAGTAGACGGGAGAACACCGGGGAGCTGTTTTTT. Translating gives CASRRENTGELFF. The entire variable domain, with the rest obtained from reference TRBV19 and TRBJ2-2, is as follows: DGGITQSPKYLFRKEGQNVTLSCEQNLNHDAMYWYRQDPGQGLRLIYYSQIVNDFQKGDIAEGYSVSREKKESFPLTVTSAQKNPTAFYLCASRRENTGELFFGEGSRLTVL.

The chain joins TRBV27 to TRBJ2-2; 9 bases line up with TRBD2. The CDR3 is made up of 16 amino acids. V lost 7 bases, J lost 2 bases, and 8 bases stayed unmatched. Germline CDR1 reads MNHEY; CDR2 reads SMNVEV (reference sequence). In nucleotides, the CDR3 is TGTGCCAGCACCTCGACTAGCGGAGTAAACACCGGGGAGCTGTTTTTT. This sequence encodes CASTSTSGVNTGELFF.

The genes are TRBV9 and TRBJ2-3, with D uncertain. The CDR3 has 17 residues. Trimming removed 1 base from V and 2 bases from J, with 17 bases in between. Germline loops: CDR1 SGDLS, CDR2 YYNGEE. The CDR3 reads CASSVSPLLRYTDTQYF. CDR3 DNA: TGTGCCAGCAGCGTATCCCCCCTGCTCCGGTACACAGATACGCAGTATTTT. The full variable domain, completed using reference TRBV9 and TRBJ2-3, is DSGVTQTPKHLITATGQRVTLRCSPRSGDLSVYWYQQSLDQGLQFLIQYYNGEERAKGNILERFSAQQFPDLHSELNLSSLELGDSALYFCASSVSPLLRYTDTQYFGPGTRLTVL.

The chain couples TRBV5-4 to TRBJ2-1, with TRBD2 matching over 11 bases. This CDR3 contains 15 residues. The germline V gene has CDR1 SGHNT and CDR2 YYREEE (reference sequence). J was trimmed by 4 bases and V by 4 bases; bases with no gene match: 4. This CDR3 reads CASSPTSGSYNEQFF. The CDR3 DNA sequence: TGTGCCAGCAGCCCAACTAGCGGGAGTTACAATGAGCAGTTCTTC. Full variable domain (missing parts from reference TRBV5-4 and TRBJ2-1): ETGVTQSPTHLIKTRGQQVTLRCSSQSGHNTVSWYQQALGQGPQFIFQYYREEENGRGNFPPRFSGLQFPNYSSELNVNALELDDSALYLCASSPTSGSYNEQFFGPGTRLTVL.

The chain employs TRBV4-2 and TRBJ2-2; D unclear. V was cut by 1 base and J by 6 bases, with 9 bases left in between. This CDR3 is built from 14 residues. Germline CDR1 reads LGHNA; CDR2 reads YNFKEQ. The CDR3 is CASSQGSSPGELFF. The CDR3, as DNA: TGTGCCAGCAGCCAAGGTAGCTCCCCCGGGGAGCTGTTTTTT.

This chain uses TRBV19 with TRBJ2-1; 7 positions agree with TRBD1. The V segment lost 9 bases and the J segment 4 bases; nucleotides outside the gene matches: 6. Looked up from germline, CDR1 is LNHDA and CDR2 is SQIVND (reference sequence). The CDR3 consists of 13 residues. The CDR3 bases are TGTGCCAGCGGGGACAGAGAATACAATGAGCAGTTCTTC. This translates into CASGDREYNEQFF.

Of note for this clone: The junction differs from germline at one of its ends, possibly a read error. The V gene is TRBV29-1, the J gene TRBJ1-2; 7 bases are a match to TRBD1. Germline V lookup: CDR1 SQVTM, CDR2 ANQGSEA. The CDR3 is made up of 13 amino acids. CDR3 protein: CGVEFPTQGGYTF. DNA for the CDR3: TGCGGCGTTGAATTTCCGACACAGGGGGGCTACACCTTC. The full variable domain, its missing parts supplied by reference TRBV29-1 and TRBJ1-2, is SAVISQKPSRDICQRGTSLTIQCQVDSQVTMMFWYRQQPGQSLTLIATANQGSEATYESGFVIDKFPISRPNLTFSTLTVSNMSPEDSSIYLCGVEFPTQGGYTFGSGTRLTVV.

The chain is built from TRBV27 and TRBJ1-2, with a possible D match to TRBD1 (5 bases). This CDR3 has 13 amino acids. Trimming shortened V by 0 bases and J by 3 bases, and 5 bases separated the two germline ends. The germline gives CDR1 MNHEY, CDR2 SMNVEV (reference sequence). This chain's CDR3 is CASSLSGDYGYTF. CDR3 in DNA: TGTGCCAGCAGTTTATCAGGGGACTATGGCTACACCTTC.